This T cell receptor (beta chain) was obtained from a study of metastatic and nonmetastatic thyroid tumors. Study-level information: Patients with malignant and benign thyroid disease provided blood and tumor or nodule tissue, whose repertoires were compared. Study conclusions and caveats: When malignant thyroid tumors were compared with benign nodules, TCR beta diversity was reportedly significantly higher in the malignant tumors. This held in both blood and tumor samples.

Ahead of thyroid surgery, no patient had received treatment of any kind. Germline V CDR1 and CDR2: DFQATT, SNEGSKA (reference sequence). V shed 5 bases, J shed 9 bases, and the junction held 6 bases outside the gene matches. The CDR3 spans 13 residues. This clone has a count of ten or more. Its matching antigen is unknown. MiXCR re-clonotyped the PCR reads for TCRdb. The sample consists of over 15,000 clones, more than 30% of them appearing once. The sequence derives from a female donor with papillary thyroid cancer or a benign thyroid nodule (not recorded which). Some clones in this sample may be carry-over from other donors' samples. The chain recombines TRBV20-1 with TRBJ2-1, with TRBD2 matching 11 bases. The sequenced sample was tumor tissue. The CDR3 DNA sequence: TGCAGTGCTGGGACTAGCGGTTCCCTTGAGCAGTTCTTC. This translates into CSAGTSGSLEQFF.